These 9 T cell receptor beta chains were sequenced from one sample in a study of T cell repertoires in cytomegalovirus infection. TCRdb called the reads again in MiXCR, with one record for every CDR3 protein. The sample lists 290,000 or so distinct CDR3 sequences, approximately 8.9% occurring once. The sequenced sample was PBMCs. These receptors originate from a human donor in good health (CMV status not recorded). Some clones in this sample may be carry-over from other donors' samples.

This clonotype came up a few times. The chain couples TRBV2 to TRBJ1-1; D not resolved. The V and J ends lost 6 bases and 1 base respectively, with 12 bases between them. The germline V gene has CDR1 SNHLY and CDR2 FYNNEI. This CDR3 is built from 14 residues. Here the CDR3 reads CASSFRVKNTEAFF. CDR3 coding DNA: TGTGCCAGCAGCTTTCGCGTCAAGAACACTGAAGCTTTCTTT. The variable domain in full, completed from reference TRBV2 and TRBJ1-1, reads EPEVTQTPSHQVTQMGQEVILRCVPISNHLYFYWYRQILGQKVEFLVSFYNNEISEKSEIFDDQFSVERPDGSNFTLKIRSTKLEDSAMYFCASSFRVKNTEAFFGQGTRLTVV.

This clonotype has more than one count but fewer than ten. The chain uses TRBV29-1 and TRBJ1-3, with a tentative D call TRBD1 (5 bases). The CDR3 is 15 amino acids. The germline gives CDR1 SQVTM, CDR2 ANQGSEA. The germline V and J ends were trimmed by 4 bases and 0 bases, with 13 bases remaining between them. CDR3 sequence reads: CSVGADRFSGNTIYF. CDR3 DNA: TGCAGCGTTGGAGCCGACAGATTCTCTGGAAACACCATATATTTT.

This clonotype was picked up many times. The rearrangement uses TRBV20-1 and TRBJ1-3; no firm D call. The V end lost 3 bases, the J end lost 0 bases, and 12 bases lay between the germline ends. CDR3 length: 15 residues. Germline loops: CDR1 DFQATT, CDR2 SNEGSKA (reference sequence). CDR3 DNA: TGCAGTGCTAGGTTACTGGGGAGCTCTGGAAACACCATATATTTT. Its protein is CSARLLGSSGNTIYF.

This clonotype was observed at least ten times. The chain is built from TRBV6-5 and TRBJ2-1, with TRBD2 matching over 12 bases. J lost 9 bases, V lost 6 bases, and 6 bases had no gene match. Germline CDR1 reads MNHEY; CDR2 reads SVGAGI. The length of the CDR3 is 14 residues. CDR3 sequence (DNA): TGTGCCAGCAGCCCCCTAGCGGGGGGGCCTGAGCAGTTCTTC. This encodes CASSPLAGGPEQFF.

This clonotype was observed many times. The CDR3 bases are TGTGCCAGCAGCTTATCAGGTTACCTCAATTCACCCCTCCACTTT. As protein: CASSLSGYLNSPLHF. The genes are TRBV7-2 and TRBJ1-6; D is unresolved. The V end lost 2 bases, the J end lost 7 bases, and 12 bases lay between the germline ends. The V gene's germline CDR1 is SGHTA and CDR2 FQGNSA. The CDR3 length is 15 residues.

This clonotype was detected ten times or more. The genes are TRBV7-9 and TRBJ2-7; the match to TRBD2 covers 10 bases. Trimming cost V 3 bases and J 1 base; bases outside gene matches: 6. Looked up from germline, CDR1 is SEHNR and CDR2 is FQNEAQ (reference sequence). CDR3 length equals 16 residues. The CDR3 nucleotides read TGTGCCAGCAGCTTTCTTAGCGGGGGGCCGTCCTACGAGCAGTACTTC. Its translation: CASSFLSGGPSYEQYF.

This clonotype was counted at least ten times. The genes are TRBV7-2 and TRBJ1-3; no firm D call. V was cut by 0 bases and J by 6 bases, with 12 bases left in between. Germline assignment: CDR1 SGHTA and CDR2 FQGNSA. The CDR3 has 15 residues. CDR3 nucleotides: TGTGCCAGCAGCTTAGCTAGGTCACTGGCAAACACCATATATTTT. Residues: CASSLARSLANTIYF.

This clonotype was seen at least ten times. The gene calls are TRBV7-2 and TRBJ2-2, with D unclear. In germline, CDR1 is SGHTA, CDR2 FQGNSA. The V gene lost 8 bases and the J gene lost 9 bases, with 7 bases spanning the gap. The CDR3 contains 10 residues. CDR3 bases: TGTGCCAGCGGCGAGAGGGAGCTGTTTTTT. Protein sequence: CASGERELFF.

In its sample, this clonotype was seen many times. This rearrangement joins TRBV6-5 to TRBJ2-2; D gene uncertain. There are 14 residues in the CDR3. Germline CDR1 is MNHEY and CDR2 is SVGAGI. The germline V and J ends were trimmed by 2 bases and 3 bases, with 7 bases remaining between them. As DNA, the CDR3 is TGTGCCAGCAGTTACGTGAGTGACACCGGGGAGCTGTTTTTT. It encodes CASSYVSDTGELFF.